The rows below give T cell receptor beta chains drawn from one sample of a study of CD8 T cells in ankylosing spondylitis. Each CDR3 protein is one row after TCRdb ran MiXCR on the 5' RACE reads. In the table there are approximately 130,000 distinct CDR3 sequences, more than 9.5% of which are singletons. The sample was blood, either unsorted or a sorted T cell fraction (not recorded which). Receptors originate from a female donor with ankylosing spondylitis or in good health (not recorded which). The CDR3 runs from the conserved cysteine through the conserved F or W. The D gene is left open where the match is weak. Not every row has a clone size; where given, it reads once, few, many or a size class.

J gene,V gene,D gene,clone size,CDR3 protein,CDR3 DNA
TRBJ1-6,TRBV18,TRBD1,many,CASSRDRGHSPLHF,TGTGCCAGCTCACGGGACAGGGGGCACTCACCCCTCCACTTT
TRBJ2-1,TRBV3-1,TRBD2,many,CASSLRGDSYNEQFF,TGTGCCAGCAGCCTTCGGGGGGACTCCTACAATGAGCAGTTCTTC
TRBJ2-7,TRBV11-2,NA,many,CASSLDSRGVPSSEQYF,TGTGCCAGCAGCTTAGATAGTAGGGGGGTCCCGAGCAGCGAGCAGTACTTC
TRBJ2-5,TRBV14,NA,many,CASSQVRGRQETQYF,TGTGCCAGCAGCCAAGTTCGGGGTCGGCAAGAGACCCAGTACTTC
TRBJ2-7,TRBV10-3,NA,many,CAIRIQTAYEQYF,TGTGCCATCAGGATACAGACAGCCTACGAGCAGTACTTC
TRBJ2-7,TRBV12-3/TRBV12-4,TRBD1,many,CASIPGQGGYEQYF,TGTGCCAGCATCCCGGGACAGGGAGGCTACGAGCAGTACTTC
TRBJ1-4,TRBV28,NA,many,CASSFGGVEKLFF,TGTGCCAGCAGTTTTGGAGGGGTCGAAAAACTGTTTTTT
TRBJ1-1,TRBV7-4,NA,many,CASSPWTITGSTEAFF,TGTGCCAGCAGCCCGTGGACTATCACGGGGAGCACTGAAGCTTTCTTT
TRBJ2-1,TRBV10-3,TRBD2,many,CAAGLAGDRGTNEQFF,TGTGCCGCGGGACTAGCGGGAGATAGGGGTACGAATGAGCAGTTCTTC
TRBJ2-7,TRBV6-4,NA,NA,CASSRQYKYEQYF,TGTGCCAGCAGTCGACAGTACAAATACGAGCAGTACTTC
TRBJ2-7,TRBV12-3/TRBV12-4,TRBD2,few,CASSRGETFYEQYF,TGTGCCAGCAGCCGGGGGGAGACTTTCTACGAGCAGTACTTC
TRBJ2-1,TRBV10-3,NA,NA,CAFSRAGVSNPRDTNEQFF,TGTGCCTTCAGTAGAGCAGGGGTTAGTAACCCGAGGGATACGAATGAGCAGTTCTTC
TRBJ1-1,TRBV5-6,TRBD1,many,CASRGQGTTGEAFF,TGTGCCAGCAGAGGACAGGGGACGACTGGAGAAGCTTTCTTT
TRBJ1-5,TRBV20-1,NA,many,CSALKGGNQPQHF,TGCAGTGCTCTAAAAGGGGGGAATCAGCCCCAGCATTTT
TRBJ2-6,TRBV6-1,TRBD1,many,CASSPRDRFSGANVLTF,TGTGCCAGCAGTCCTCGGGACAGATTCTCTGGGGCCAACGTCCTGACTTTC
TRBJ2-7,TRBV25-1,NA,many,CASSERGGSTSYEQYF,TGTGCCAGCAGTGAAAGGGGTGGCAGCACCTCCTACGAGCAGTACTTC
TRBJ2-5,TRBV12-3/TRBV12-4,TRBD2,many,CASSWTSSQETQYF,TGTGCCAGCAGTTGGACTAGCAGCCAAGAGACCCAGTACTTC
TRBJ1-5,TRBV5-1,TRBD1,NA,CASSPGTGPSNQPQHF,TGCGCCAGCAGCCCGGGGACAGGCCCAAGCAATCAGCCCCAGCATTTT
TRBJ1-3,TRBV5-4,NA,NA,CASSLGDGPSSGNTIYF,TGTGCCAGCAGCTTGGGGGACGGACCATCCTCTGGAAACACCATATATTTT
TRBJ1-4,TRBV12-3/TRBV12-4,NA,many,CASSPPSGRNEKLFF,TGTGCCAGCAGTCCTCCTAGTGGCCGTAATGAAAAACTGTTTTTT
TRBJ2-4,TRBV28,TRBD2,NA,CASSLGQGGNIQYF,TGTGCCAGCAGTTTAGGGCAGGGAGGGAACATTCAGTACTTC
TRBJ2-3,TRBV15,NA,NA,CATSPPGTDTQYF,TGTGCCACCAGCCCTCCGGGGACAGATACGCAGTATTTT
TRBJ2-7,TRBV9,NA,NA,CASSVGGGTEQYF,TGTGCCAGCAGCGTAGGGGGGGGCACCGAGCAGTACTTC
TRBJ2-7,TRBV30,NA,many,CAWSTAGAEQYF,TGTGCCTGGAGTACCGCAGGAGCCGAGCAGTACTTC
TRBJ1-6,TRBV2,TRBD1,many,CASSEGTPRQGSYNSPLHF,TGTGCCAGCAGTGAGGGGACCCCCCGACAGGGCTCCTATAATTCACCCCTCCACTTT
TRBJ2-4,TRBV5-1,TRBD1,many,CASSEQGLGSNIQYF,TGCGCCAGCAGCGAACAGGGGTTGGGTTCGAACATTCAGTACTTC
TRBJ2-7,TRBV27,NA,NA,CASSLRLLGAYEQYF,TGTGCCAGCAGTTTACGCCTATTGGGGGCCTACGAGCAGTACTTC
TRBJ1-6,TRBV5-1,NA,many,CASSLDANNSPLHF,TGCGCCAGCAGCTTGGACGCCAATAATTCACCCCTCCACTTT
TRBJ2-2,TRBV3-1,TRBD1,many,CASSLDRVRTGELFF,TGTGCCAGCAGCCTTGACAGGGTACGCACCGGGGAGCTGTTTTTT
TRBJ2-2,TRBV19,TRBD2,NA,CASRPRNSGGGLGTGELFF,TGTGCCAGTAGACCGAGGAATAGCGGGGGAGGATTGGGCACCGGGGAGCTGTTTTTT
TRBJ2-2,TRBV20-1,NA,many,CSARKTGSNTGELFF,TGCAGTGCTAGGAAAACAGGGTCGAACACCGGGGAGCTGTTTTTT
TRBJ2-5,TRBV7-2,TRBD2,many,CASSNPGLAGQETQYF,TGTGCCAGCAGCAACCCGGGACTAGCGGGCCAAGAGACCCAGTACTTC
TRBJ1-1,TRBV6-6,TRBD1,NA,CASIGGGPQGFF,TGTGCCAGCATAGGGGGCGGGCCCCAAGGTTTCTTT
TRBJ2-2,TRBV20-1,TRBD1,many,CSARSTPGTGGFVNTGELFF,TGCAGTGCTAGATCCACTCCCGGGACAGGGGGTTTCGTGAACACCGGGGAGCTGTTTTTT
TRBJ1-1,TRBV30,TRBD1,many,CARNRGPEAFF,TGTGCCCGTAACAGGGGTCCTGAAGCTTTCTTT
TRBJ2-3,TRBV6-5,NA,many,CASSYSGRHSTDTQYF,TGTGCCAGCAGTTACTCGGGACGTCATAGCACAGATACGCAGTATTTT
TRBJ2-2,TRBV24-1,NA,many,CATSETGSGELFF,TGTGCCACCAGTGAAACAGGGAGCGGGGAGCTGTTTTTT
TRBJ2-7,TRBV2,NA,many,CASTQGLLGYEQYF,TGTGCCAGCACTCAAGGACTCCTCGGCTACGAGCAGTACTTC
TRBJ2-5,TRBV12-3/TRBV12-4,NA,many,CASSVMMGEKETQYF,TGTGCCAGCAGCGTCATGATGGGAGAAAAAGAGACCCAGTACTTC
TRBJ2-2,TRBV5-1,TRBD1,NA,CASSRTGEIVGELFF,TGCGCCAGCAGCAGAACAGGGGAAATCGTCGGGGAGCTGTTTTTT
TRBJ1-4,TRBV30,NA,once,CAWSGPATNEKLFF,TGTGCCTGGAGTGGTCCTGCAACTAATGAAAAACTGTTTTTT
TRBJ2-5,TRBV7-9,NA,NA,CASGDGAKETQYF,TGTGCCAGCGGGGACGGAGCCAAAGAGACCCAGTACTTC
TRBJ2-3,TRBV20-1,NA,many,CSAPGQNADTQYF,TGCAGTGCTCCTGGCCAGAATGCAGATACGCAGTATTTT
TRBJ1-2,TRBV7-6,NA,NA,CASSRIQGPGGYTF,TGTGCCAGCAGCCGGATACAGGGCCCGGGGGGCTACACCTTC